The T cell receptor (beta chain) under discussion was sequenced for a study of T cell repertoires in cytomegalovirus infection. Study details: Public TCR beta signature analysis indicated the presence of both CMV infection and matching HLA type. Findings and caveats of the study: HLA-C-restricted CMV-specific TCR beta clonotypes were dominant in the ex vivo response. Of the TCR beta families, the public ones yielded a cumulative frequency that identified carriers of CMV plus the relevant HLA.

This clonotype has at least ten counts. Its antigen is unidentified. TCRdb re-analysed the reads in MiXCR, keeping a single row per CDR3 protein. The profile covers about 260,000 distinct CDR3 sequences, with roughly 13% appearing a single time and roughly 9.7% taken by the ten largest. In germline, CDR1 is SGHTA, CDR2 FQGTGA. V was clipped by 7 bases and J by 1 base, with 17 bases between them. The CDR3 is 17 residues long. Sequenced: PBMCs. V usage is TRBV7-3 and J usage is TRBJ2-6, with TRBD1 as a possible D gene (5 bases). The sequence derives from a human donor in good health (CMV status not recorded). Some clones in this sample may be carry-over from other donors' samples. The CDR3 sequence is CASILDKGSSGANVLTF. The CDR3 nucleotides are TGTGCCAGCATCCTCGACAAGGGGTCTTCTGGGGCCAACGTCCTGACTTTC.